Listed below are T cell receptor beta chains from one sample, sequenced in a study of T cell repertoires in cytomegalovirus infection. TCRdb called the reads again in MiXCR, with one record for every CDR3 protein. The repertoire includes over 300,000 distinct CDR3 sequences, 15% to 20% of them detected once, and about 12% sits in the top ten. The sample comprised PBMCs. The receptor source for this set is a human donor in good health (CMV status not recorded). Some clones in this sample may be carry-over from other donors' samples. Each CDR3 is given with its conserved first and last residue. The order of the fields is clone size, V gene, D gene, J gene, CDR3 protein, CDR3 DNA. A D gene is named only where the DNA matches it firmly. For some rows the clone size is stated as once, few or many, or as a class when expanded; others skip it.

NA	TRBV5-5	NA	TRBJ2-3	CASSGIGEDTQYF	TGTGCCAGCAGCGGGATCGGTGAAGATACGCAGTATTTT
NA	TRBV7-8	NA	TRBJ2-6	CASSLLGQKGANVLTF	TGTGCCAGCAGCTTGCTAGGACAGAAAGGGGCCAACGTCCTGACTTTC
NA	TRBV4-2	TRBD2	TRBJ2-3	CASSLTSAPDTQYF	TGTGCCAGCAGCCTCACTAGCGCCCCAGATACGCAGTATTTT
few	TRBV12-3/TRBV12-4	TRBD2	TRBJ2-7	CASSPPGLGVSEQYF	TGTGCCAGCAGTCCCCCCGGACTAGGAGTGTCCGAGCAGTACTTC
many	TRBV20-1	TRBD1	TRBJ1-5	CSGWTGSAQPQHF	TGCAGTGGGTGGACAGGTTCTGCGCAGCCCCAGCATTTT
NA	TRBV19	NA	TRBJ2-1	CASSIEGNEQFF	TGTGCCAGTAGTATAGAGGGCAATGAGCAGTTCTTC
once	TRBV4-1	NA	TRBJ1-1	CASSQDMALMENTEAFF	TGCGCCAGCAGCCAAGACATGGCACTGATGGAGAACACTGAAGCTTTCTTT
NA	TRBV19	NA	TRBJ2-3	CASSIGDTQYF	TGTGCCAGTAGCATCGGCGATACGCAGTATTTT
NA	TRBV3-1	TRBD2	TRBJ2-1	CASSQDGRLAGGSSYNEQFF	TGTGCCAGCAGCCAAGATGGGAGACTAGCGGGGGGAAGCTCCTACAATGAGCAGTTCTTC
many	TRBV6-2/TRBV6-3	NA	TRBJ1-1	CASSYGRVTAQAFF	TGTGCCAGCAGTTACGGCAGGGTTACGGCTCAAGCTTTCTTT
few	TRBV11-3	TRBD1	TRBJ1-1	CASSPGTGELEAFF	TGTGCCAGCAGCCCTGGGACAGGGGAGCTAGAAGCTTTCTTT
few	TRBV28	TRBD1	TRBJ1-5	CASSSGQGAKPQHF	TGTGCCAGCAGTTCCGGACAGGGGGCGAAGCCCCAGCATTTT
few	TRBV12-3/TRBV12-4	NA	TRBJ1-1	CASSFSGADTEAFF	TGTGCCAGCAGTTTTTCGGGGGCGGACACTGAAGCTTTCTTT
NA	TRBV12-3/TRBV12-4	TRBD1	TRBJ2-1	CASRRQGGVDNEQFF	TGTGCCAGCAGACGACAGGGGGGAGTGGACAATGAGCAGTTCTTC
NA	TRBV11-2	TRBD2	TRBJ2-1	CASSLEPLAGAYNEQFF	TGTGCCAGCAGCTTAGAGCCCCTAGCGGGGGCGTACAATGAGCAGTTCTTC
NA	TRBV7-9	NA	TRBJ1-4	CASSPQQRTNEKLFF	TGTGCCAGCAGCCCTCAACAGAGAACTAATGAAAAACTGTTTTTT
many	TRBV5-5	NA	TRBJ1-6	CASSLDLPRALDSPLHF	TGTGCCAGCAGCTTGGATCTCCCCCGGGCCCTAGATTCACCCCTCCACTTT
many	TRBV7-2	TRBD1	TRBJ2-1	CASSPVGTGGREQFF	TGTGCCAGCAGCCCAGTTGGTACAGGGGGCCGCGAGCAGTTCTTC
NA	TRBV20-1	TRBD1	TRBJ2-7	CSALDREPYEQYF	TGCAGTGCTCTGGACAGGGAACCCTACGAGCAGTACTTC
many	TRBV10-3	NA	TRBJ2-2	CAIRDQTVRLTLGTGELFF	TGTGCCATCCGAGACCAGACGGTCCGCCTAACCTTGGGCACCGGGGAGCTGTTTTTT
few	TRBV5-1	TRBD1	TRBJ2-1	CASSFSSTGLNEQFF	TGCGCCAGCAGCTTCTCCTCGACAGGGCTCAATGAGCAGTTCTTC
NA	TRBV20-1	NA	TRBJ2-3	CSGVVASSTDTQYF	TGCAGTGGGGTGGTAGCGTCATCCACAGATACGCAGTATTTT
NA	TRBV6-2/TRBV6-3	NA	TRBJ2-5	CASRTSSQETQYF	TGTGCCAGCAGGACGTCCAGCCAAGAGACCCAGTACTTC
many	TRBV5-4	TRBD2	TRBJ2-7	CASSFGLAGAPTYEQYF	TGTGCCAGCAGCTTCGGACTAGCGGGGGCTCCCACCTACGAGCAGTACTTC
NA	TRBV4-1	NA	TRBJ2-6	CASSQDSSPAPFLSVSNVLTF	TGCGCCAGCAGCCAAGATTCCTCGCCAGCGCCCTTCTTGTCTGTATCCAACGTCCTGACTTTC
once	TRBV2	TRBD1	TRBJ1-4	CASSSQGAWEKLFF	TGTGCCAGCAGTTCCCAGGGGGCCTGGGAAAAACTGTTTTTT
many	TRBV7-2	NA	TRBJ1-2	CASSSNQAGARNYGYTF	TGTGCCAGCAGCTCCAACCAGGCGGGGGCCCGAAACTATGGCTACACCTTC
few	TRBV5-1	TRBD2	TRBJ2-3	CASSLTLAGDTQYF	TGCGCCAGCAGCTTGACTTTAGCGGGGGATACGCAGTATTTT
few	TRBV28	NA	TRBJ2-5	CATTSRETQYF	TGTGCCACCACCTCCAGGGAGACCCAGTACTTC
NA	TRBV7-9	NA	TRBJ2-7	CASSLPSGHKRYEQYF	TGTGCCAGCAGCCTTCCCAGCGGGCACAAACGCTACGAGCAGTACTTC
many	TRBV7-8	NA	TRBJ2-4	CASSFGPSSGGTLSNIQYF	TGTGCCAGCAGCTTTGGACCGTCCTCCGGGGGAACCTTGTCAAACATTCAGTACTTC
few	TRBV9	NA	TRBJ1-1	CASSVGIGPPAFF	TGTGCCAGCAGCGTAGGTATCGGCCCCCCGGCTTTCTTT
many	TRBV12-3/TRBV12-4	NA	TRBJ2-3	CASTDSTRDGDTQYF	TGTGCCAGCACCGACAGCACCCGGGATGGGGATACGCAGTATTTT
few	TRBV4-3	NA	TRBJ1-6	CASSPRGARVNNSPLHF	TGCGCCAGCAGCCCCCGGGGGGCCAGAGTAAATAATTCACCCCTCCACTTT
few	TRBV18	TRBD1	TRBJ1-3	CASSPNRDRSGNTIYF	TGTGCCAGCTCACCAAACCGGGACAGGTCTGGAAACACCATATATTTT
many	TRBV6-1	NA	TRBJ2-3	CASRADVDTQYF	TGTGCCAGCAGAGCAGACGTAGATACGCAGTATTTT
NA	TRBV20-1	NA	TRBJ1-2	CSAPQAGYGYTF	TGCAGTGCTCCCCAGGCGGGATATGGCTACACCTTC
many	TRBV4-2	NA	TRBJ2-7	CASSPRSSFYEQYF	TGTGCCAGCAGCCCGCGATCCAGCTTCTACGAGCAGTACTTC
NA	TRBV12-3/TRBV12-4	NA	TRBJ2-5	CASLEGSQETQYF	TGTGCCAGCCTGGAGGGATCCCAAGAGACCCAGTACTTC
many	TRBV11-2	NA	TRBJ2-3	CASSNRDALSDTQYF	TGTGCCAGCAGCAACCGGGACGCTCTATCGGATACGCAGTATTTT
NA	TRBV5-1	NA	TRBJ2-5	CASSSPLGLQETQYF	TGCGCCAGCAGCTCTCCCCTCGGACTTCAAGAGACCCAGTACTTC